This T cell receptor beta chain was sequenced during a study of CD8 T cells in Susac syndrome. In blood CD8+ and CD4+ T cells, TCR beta underwent sequencing. The control participants were healthy donors, and these controls were matched with respect to both age and sex. The V gene lost 5 bases and the J gene lost 1 base, with 8 bases spanning the gap. Germline-derived CDR1 and CDR2 are SGHTA and FQGNSA. The CDR3 contains 13 residues. Random hexamers were used to reverse transcribe the RNA input (about 0.5 to 1 ug). Across 54 Vbeta and 13 Jbeta, TCR beta CDR3 was amplified with immunoSEQ multiplex PCR. TCRdb itself ran the immunoSEQ multiplex PCR reads through MiXCR, one entry per CDR3 protein. The table lists about 130,000 distinct CDR3 sequences, about 95% of them singletons, with more than 0.095% in the top ten.

The source of this sequence is a human donor in good health. Sequencing used CD4+ T cells from PBMCs. V usage is TRBV7-2 and J usage is TRBJ1-1; no clear D. The CDR3 DNA sequence: TGTGCCAGCAGCCATGCGGGGAACACTGAAGCTTTCTTT. Its translation: CASSHAGNTEAFF.